Given below is one T cell receptor beta chain in context. As yet, its antigen is unknown. CDR1 is SGHAT, CDR2 FQNNGV, per germline. This CDR3 has 16 residues. No DNA is recorded. Some clones are missing from TCRdb's copy, which holds only in-frame ones; the method was immunoSEQ multiplex PCR. The listing records 7,500 to 10,000 clones. This entry comes from a study of synovial regulatory T cells in juvenile arthritis. Findings of the study overall: Synovial Treg CDR3 sequences overlapped more with iaTregs than other circulating Tregs. Synovial Teff and blood CPL repertoires partially overlapped with iaTreg TCR repertoires, which were largely patient-private.

This chain connects TRBV11-2 to TRBJ2-7; TCRdb selects TRBD2, and the lack of DNA leaves this call unchecked. The receptor's source is a donor aged 2 to 35 with juvenile idiopathic arthritis. The material sequenced was Treg cells from blood. Subset meaning: remaining (HLA-DR-negative) circulating blood Treg cells. The CDR3 sequence: CASSSRLAGRSYEQYF.